Below are 30 T cell receptor beta chains sequenced from a single sample in a study of T-cell reconstitution after alpha-beta-depleted transplantation in children (dated by TCRdb to the mid-2010s). Libraries came from PCR. The reads were generated on an Illumina HiSeq 2500. To normalize quantification of the TCRbeta repertoire, the TCR libraries were built with molecular barcoding that relied on unique molecular identifiers. TCRdb redid the processing of the public reads, applying fastp at Q25 and MiXCR, and retained in-frame beta chains. Here each entry gathers all rows of one CDR3 protein and keeps the most common genes and DNA. In this sample the table shows hundreds of thousands of distinct CDR3 sequences, 9.9% of which occur a single time. About 9.5% of the sample lies in the top ten. Specimen: PBMCs from the stem cell graft donor, collected from the stem cell graft. All receptors come from a human donor who donated a stem cell graft to a child with SCID.

This clonotype was seen many times. J is TRBJ2-2 and V is TRBV7-9; D is undetermined. V was pared by 4 bases and J by 7 bases, with 4 bases between. In germline, CDR1 is SEHNR, CDR2 FQNEAQ (reference sequence). The CDR3 is made up of 11 amino acids. In nucleotides, the CDR3 is TGTGCCAGCAGCTCTTTCGGGGAGCTGTTTTTT. Protein sequence: CASSSFGELFF.

Here the CDR3 DNA reads TGTGCCAGCAGCTTGGAGGGACAGTACTCGATAAACAATGAGCAGTTCTTC. Protein sequence: CASSLEGQYSINNEQFF. The genes are TRBV5-6 and TRBJ2-1; TRBD1 aligns across 7 bases. From germline, CDR1 is SGHDT and CDR2 YYEEEE. V shed 0 bases and J 5 bases; nucleotides not matched to a gene: 11. The CDR3 totals 17 residues. The variable domain in full, with the rest retrieved from reference TRBV5-6 and TRBJ2-1, is DAGVTQSPTHLIKTRGQQVTLRCSPKSGHDTVSWYQQALGQGPQFIFQYYEEEERQRGNFPDRFSGHQFPNYSSELNVNALLLGDSALYLCASSLEGQYSINNEQFFGPGTRLTVL.

This clonotype was detected a few times. The chain has TRBV12-3 or TRBV12-4 and TRBJ2-7; the match to TRBD1 covers 8 bases. This CDR3 spans 16 amino acids. V shed 2 bases, J shed 3 bases, and the junction held 9 bases outside the gene matches. For the CDR3, the DNA is TGTGCCAGCAGTTTAAACAGGGGGTTAGCCGGCTACGAGCAGTACTTC. It translates to CASSLNRGLAGYEQYF.

Remarks on this clonotype: A clone one base away is much larger, so this may be a read error. J is TRBJ2-3 and V is TRBV9; TRBD2 agrees at 9 bases. Germline assignment: CDR1 SGDLS and CDR2 YYNGEE. The CDR3 spans 15 residues. The CDR3 nucleotides read TGTGCCAGCAGCGTCATAGCGGGGGCCACAGATGCGCAGTATTTT. Protein sequence: CASSVIAGATDAQYF.

This clonotype showed up just a few times. CDR3 nucleotide sequence: TGCGCCAGCAGCCGTGGCCCTAGCGGGGTTACCGGGGAGCTGTTTTTT. It translates to CASSRGPSGVTGELFF. J is TRBJ2-2 and V is TRBV5-1; 9 bases line up with TRBD2. CDR1 and CDR2 from the germline V gene are SGHRS and YFSETQ. CDR3 length equals 16 residues. V dropped 4 bases and J dropped 5; count of bases not matched to a gene: 9.

The chain links TRBV5-1 to TRBJ2-1; TRBD2 matches 8 bases. Losses at the gene ends were 5 bases for V and 0 bases for J; bases not matched to a gene: 4. Germline-derived CDR1 and CDR2 are SGHRS and YFSETQ. The CDR3 loop spans 15 amino acids. The CDR3 protein is CASRLAGTSYNEQFF. CDR3 nucleotide sequence: TGCGCCAGCAGGTTAGCGGGGACCTCCTACAATGAGCAGTTCTTC.

The V and J genes are TRBV19 and TRBJ1-2, with D possibly matching TRBD1 (6 bases). The V gene lost 5 bases and the J gene lost 8 bases, with 15 bases spanning the gap. Germline V CDR1 and CDR2: LNHDA, SQIVND (reference sequence). There are 13 residues in the CDR3. The CDR3 sequence: CASSATGREGYTF. The CDR3 DNA reads as TGTGCCAGTAGTGCTACAGGGAGAGAAGGCTACACCTTC.

This clonotype came up a few times. The rearrangement links TRBV20-1 to TRBJ2-3; D might be TRBD2 (5 bases). V gave up 6 bases and J gave up 1 base, with 14 bases separating them. The CDR3 totals 14 residues. Per the germline V gene, CDR1 is DFQATT and CDR2 is SNEGSKA (reference sequence). As DNA, the CDR3 is TGCAGTGCCCGCCGCGAGGGTGGCACAGATACGCAGTATTTT. Translated: CSARREGGTDTQYF.

The chain uses TRBV5-5 and TRBJ2-1; no definite D call. In germline, CDR1 is SGHKS, CDR2 YYEKEE (reference sequence). The CDR3 contains 16 residues. V gave up 0 bases and J gave up 0 bases, with 10 bases separating them. CDR3: CASSLEPIVSYNEQFF. The CDR3 bases are TGTGCCAGCAGCTTGGAGCCCATAGTCTCCTACAATGAGCAGTTCTTC.

This clonotype has just a few counts. The chain employs TRBV29-1 and TRBJ1-1; weak D call: TRBD1 (6 bases). This CDR3 is 12 amino acids long. CDR1 is SQVTM and CDR2 is ANQGSEA in the germline V gene. V dropped 7 bases and J dropped 4 bases, with 13 bases sitting between them. CDR3 DNA sequence: TGCAGCGGACGACAGGCGGGCACTGAAGCTTTCTTT. Amino acids: CSGRQAGTEAFF. Full variable domain (missing parts from reference TRBV29-1 and TRBJ1-1): SAVISQKPSRDICQRGTSLTIQCQVDSQVTMMFWYRQQPGQSLTLIATANQGSEATYESGFVIDKFPISRPNLTFSTLTVSNMSPEDSSIYLCSGRQAGTEAFFGQGTRLTVV.

A few counts support this clonotype. The chain uses TRBV20-1 and TRBJ2-4; TRBD2 aligns across 10 bases. The V gene's germline CDR1 is DFQATT and CDR2 SNEGSKA (reference sequence). This CDR3 contains 19 residues. Trimming at V came to 3 bases and at J to 1 base, leaving 15 bases not matched to a gene. CDR3 DNA sequence: TGCAGTGCTAGGGGTATCAGCGGGGGGGCGATCGTTGCCAAAAACATTCAGTACTTC. It is translated as CSARGISGGAIVAKNIQYF.

This clonotype was seen ten or more times. CDR3 DNA: TGCGCCAGCAGCCTACGACGGGGAACCGGGGAGCTGTTTTTT. Residues: CASSLRRGTGELFF. J is TRBJ2-2 and V is TRBV4-1; tentatively, D is TRBD2 (5 bases). Germline V gives CDR1 MGHRA, CDR2 YSYEKL. With 4 bases removed from V and 5 bases from J, the gap between germline ends came to 11 bases. The CDR3 consists of 14 residues.

Only a few counts were recorded for this clonotype. The chain employs TRBV3-1 and TRBJ2-7; tentative D call: TRBD2 (6 bases). V was trimmed by 5 bases and J by 2 bases, leaving 10 bases between them. The germline V gene encodes CDR1 LGHDT and CDR2 YNNKEL (reference sequence). The CDR3 is 13 residues long. CDR3 in amino acids: CASSTGGTYEQYF. The CDR3 DNA follows: TGTGCCAGCAGCACCGGCGGGACCTACGAGCAGTACTTC.

This clonotype was observed at least ten times. The CDR3 bases are TGTGCCATCAGTGGTGGGTTTTCTAACGAGCAGTACTTC. It yields the protein CAISGGFSNEQYF. V gene TRBV10-3 combines with J gene TRBJ2-7, with D unclear. Per germline, CDR1 ENHRY and CDR2 SYGVKD. There are 13 residues in the CDR3. With 4 bases removed from V and 5 bases from J, the gap between germline ends came to 12 bases.

This clonotype was found once. The CDR3 sequence: CASSLTGNSEQYF. The DNA of the CDR3 is TGTGCCAGCTCACTGACAGGCAATAGCGAGCAGTACTTC. The chain joins TRBV18 to TRBJ2-7, with D possibly matching TRBD1 (6 bases). CDR3 length equals 13 residues. The V gene lost 4 bases and the J gene lost 6 bases, with 13 bases spanning the gap. The germline V gene encodes CDR1 KGHSH and CDR2 LQKENI.

This clonotype showed up just a few times. The chain joins TRBV14 to TRBJ1-6; D gene unclear. The CDR3 contains 14 residues. Trimming removed 2 bases at V and 3 bases at J, with 5 bases between. Germline assignment: CDR1 SGHDN and CDR2 FVKESK. The CDR3 region has the DNA TGTGCCAGCAGCCAACAGAACTATAATTCACCCCTCCACTTT. Translated: CASSQQNYNSPLHF.

This rearrangement joins TRBV10-3 to TRBJ2-3; 12 bases fit TRBD1. Germline V gene sequence: CDR1 ENHRY, CDR2 SYGVKD. Trimming cost V 2 bases and J 2 bases; bases outside gene matches: 8. The CDR3 loop spans 18 amino acids. The CDR3 DNA reads as TGTGCCATCAGTGAGATCCGGGACAGGGGGCCGAACACAGATACGCAGTATTTT. Protein: CAISEIRDRGPNTDTQYF.

The rearrangement uses TRBV5-1 and TRBJ1-2; 8 nucleotides match TRBD1. This CDR3 is built from 14 residues. Trimming removed 4 bases from V and 4 bases from J; junction bases left unmatched: 6. Looked up from germline, CDR1 is SGHRS and CDR2 is YFSETQ. The CDR3 spells CASSSGQGTYGYTF. The CDR3 nucleotides are TGCGCCAGCAGCAGCGGACAGGGAACCTATGGCTACACCTTC.

The table lists this clonotype with a few counts. The chain joins TRBV20-1 to TRBJ2-3; 12 bases are a match to TRBD2. J was trimmed by 4 bases and V by 1 base; bases with no gene match: 12. Germline assignment: CDR1 DFQATT and CDR2 SNEGSKA (reference sequence). CDR3 length equals 18 residues. CDR3 coding DNA: TGCAGTGCTAGAGTGGGGCTAGCGGGGGGGCCAGGGGCAGATACGCAGTATTTT. This sequence encodes CSARVGLAGGPGADTQYF.

Notes on this clonotype: Its ends do not fully match the called genes, so a read error is possible. The chain has TRBV7-8 and TRBJ1-1; 12 bases align to TRBD1. CDR1 and CDR2 (germline): SGHVS, FQNEAQ. This CDR3 region has 15 residues. The CDR3 loop reads CDSSLGTGGSAEAFF. The CDR3 bases are TGTGACAGCAGCTTAGGGACAGGGGGCTCGGCTGAAGCTTTCTTT.

This clonotype was counted many times. This chain connects TRBV7-2 to TRBJ1-5; the D is unclear. CDR1 is SGHTA, CDR2 FQGNSA, per germline. Trimming took 5 bases from V and 3 from J, leaving 11 bases between them. The CDR3 is made up of 14 amino acids. CDR3 sequence (DNA): TGTGCCAGCAGCCCACCCGGGATCAATCAGCCCCAGCATTTT. It yields the protein CASSPPGINQPQHF.

The V gene is TRBV7-9, the J gene TRBJ2-3; TRBD2 agrees at 8 bases. Germline V gene sequence: CDR1 SEHNR, CDR2 FQNEAQ (reference sequence). The CDR3 consists of 16 residues. Trimming removed 1 base from V and 2 bases from J; junction bases left unmatched: 5. The CDR3 DNA follows: TGTGCCAGCAGCTTAGGAAACGGGGGGGTCACAGATACGCAGTATTTT. Translated, it gives CASSLGNGGVTDTQYF.

Many counts were recorded for this clonotype. This chain joins TRBV10-2 and TRBJ2-7; TRBD1 agrees at 8 bases. The CDR3 contains 14 residues. The germline V gene has CDR1 WSHSY and CDR2 SAAADI. V lost 2 bases and J lost 0; bases outside the gene matches: 0. The CDR3 DNA reads TGCGCCAGCAGTGAGACAGGGGGCTCCTACGAGCAGTACTTC. It codes for CASSETGGSYEQYF.

This clonotype was observed many times. The chain couples TRBV10-2 to TRBJ2-1; TRBD2 is a possible D gene (5 bases). The CDR3 is 17 residues long. Germline V gene data show CDR1 as WSHSY and CDR2 as SAAADI. The germline V and J ends were trimmed by 6 bases and 7 bases, with 25 bases remaining between them. DNA of the CDR3: TGCGCCAGCAGGCCCAAGGCGGGCCCACCTACCTCTAATGAGCAGTTCTTC. Encoded protein: CASRPKAGPPTSNEQFF.

The V gene is TRBV29-1, the J gene TRBJ2-3; D remains unclear. Germline-derived CDR1 and CDR2 are SQVTM and ANQGSEA. V lost 4 bases and J 1 base, leaving 6 bases between the germline ends. The CDR3 covers 12 residues. The CDR3: CSVVSGTDTQYF. The CDR3 nucleotides are TGCAGCGTTGTTTCAGGCACAGATACGCAGTATTTT.

This chain connects TRBV7-9 to TRBJ1-1; unclear D gene. V was pared by 5 bases and J by 4 bases, with 17 bases between. Germline loops: CDR1 SEHNR, CDR2 FQNEAQ (reference sequence). This CDR3 has 15 amino acids. The CDR3 protein is CASSLPRVGFTEAFF. In DNA form, the CDR3 reads TGTGCCAGCAGCCTACCTAGGGTGGGGTTCACTGAAGCTTTCTTT.

The rearrangement uses TRBV10-3 and TRBJ1-2, with a possible D match to TRBD1 (5 bases). The CDR3 has 14 amino acids. The ends were cut back, 3 bases at V and 4 bases at J, with 12 bases in the middle. The germline V gene encodes CDR1 ENHRY and CDR2 SYGVKD. The CDR3 nucleotides read TGTGCCATCAGTGAAAGGCAGGGAAGCTATGGCTACACCTTC. Translated, it gives CAISERQGSYGYTF.

This clonotype was counted a few times. J is TRBJ2-5 and V is TRBV19, with 9 bases that match TRBD2. V dropped 5 bases and J dropped 5; count of bases not matched to a gene: 15. This CDR3 has 17 amino acids. Germline V gives CDR1 LNHDA, CDR2 SQIVND (reference sequence). CDR3 sequence reads: CASSVGSLAGLLETQYF. CDR3 nucleotide sequence: TGTGCCAGTAGTGTCGGGAGCCTAGCGGGGCTTCTTGAGACCCAGTACTTC. Drawing the rest from reference TRBV19 and TRBJ2-5, the complete variable domain is DGGITQSPKYLFRKEGQNVTLSCEQNLNHDAMYWYRQDPGQGLRLIYYSQIVNDFQKGDIAEGYSVSREKKESFPLTVTSAQKNPTAFYLCASSVGSLAGLLETQYFGPGTRLLVL.

The chain joins TRBV5-1 to TRBJ2-7, with 8 bases lining up with TRBD1. This CDR3 contains 14 residues. V shed 5 bases, J shed 2 bases, and the junction held 6 bases outside the gene matches. Germline lookup yields CDR1 SGHRS and CDR2 YFSETQ. The CDR3 reads CASRSWDRPYEQYF. Written as DNA, the CDR3 is TGCGCCAGCAGATCTTGGGACAGGCCCTACGAGCAGTACTTC.

The chain is built from TRBV5-1 and TRBJ1-5; 8 bases map to TRBD1. This CDR3 comprises 14 residues. CDR1 SGHRS and CDR2 YFSETQ come from the germline V gene. Trimming took 5 bases from V and 7 from J; bases not matched to a gene: 8. CDR3 DNA: TGCGCCAGCAGGCTAGACAGGGGAACACAGCCCCAGCATTTT. Translating gives CASRLDRGTQPQHF.